These 22 T cell receptor beta chains were sequenced from one sample in a study of cytomegalovirus exposure and HLA in healthy donors. Amplification used 60 Vbeta primers and 13 Jbeta primers. Repertoires were generated with immunoSEQ multiplex PCR, while TCRdb's copy carries only in-frame clones and drops some. The sample records some 170,000 clones, about 65% being singletons. Sequenced input: PBMCs. The receptor source for this set is a woman in her thirties in good health and CMV-seronegative.

The chain combines TRBV30 with TRBJ2-3, with 8 bases that match TRBD2. The CDR3 length is 15 residues. The junction had 5 bases not matched to a gene; V was cut back by 1 base and J by 2 bases. Germline CDR1 GTSNPN, CDR2 SVGIG (reference sequence). CDR3 region: CAWSETSANTDTQYF. The CDR3 coding sequence is TGTGCCTGGAGTGAGACTAGCGCGAACACAGATACGCAGTATTTT.

The count of this clone is one. The V call is TRBV25-1, the J call TRBJ2-5; no reliable D call. The end of the DNA fits TRBJ2-7 better, so the J call may be wrong. The CDR3 contains 11 residues. Per germline, CDR1 MGHDK and CDR2 SYGVNS. The CDR3, as DNA: TGTGCCAGCAGACAGATCTACGAGCAGTACTTC. The encoded protein is CASRQIYEQYF.

The V call is TRBV6-1, the J call TRBJ1-5; 7 bases align to TRBD1. The germline V gene encodes CDR1 MNHNS and CDR2 SASEGT. The CDR3 is made up of 14 amino acids. V was pared by 5 bases and J by 5 bases, with 6 bases of the junction left unmatched. The CDR3 here is CASSPTGLDQPQHF. CDR3 sequence (DNA): TGTGCCAGCAGTCCGACAGGGTTGGATCAGCCCCAGCATTTT.

J is TRBJ2-5 and V is TRBV7-6; a weak D match, TRBD1 (6 bases). The V gene lost 1 base and the J gene lost 4 bases, with 10 bases spanning the gap. CDR3 length equals 14 residues. CDR1 is SGHVS and CDR2 is FNYEAQ in the germline V gene. The CDR3 loop is CASSLGRGSETQYF. In DNA, the CDR3 is TGTGCCAGCAGCTTAGGCAGGGGTTCAGAGACCCAGTACTTC. The variable domain in full, with the rest retrieved from reference TRBV7-6 and TRBJ2-5, is GAGVSQSPRYKVTKRGQDVALRCDPISGHVSLYWYRQALGQGPEFLTYFNYEAQQDKSGLPNDRFSAERPEGSISTLTIQRTEQRDSAMYRCASSLGRGSETQYFGPGTRLLVL.

In its sample, this clone was seen a few times. The chain couples TRBV29-1 to TRBJ1-2; 11 nucleotides align to TRBD1. Germline CDR1 and CDR2: SQVTM and ANQGSEA. With V trimmed by 6 bases and J by 5 bases, 5 bases remained unmatched. The CDR3 length is 13 residues. The CDR3 spells CSVTGTGGYGYTF. CDR3 bases: TGCAGCGTGACCGGGACAGGGGGATATGGCTACACCTTC.

The chain combines TRBV29-1 with TRBJ2-7; D is ambiguous. The CDR3 has 13 amino acids. CDR1 is SQVTM and CDR2 is ANQGSEA in the germline V gene. The CDR3 coding sequence is TGCAGTGCCCATACACGAAAGTCCTACGAGCAGTACTTC. This translates into CSAHTRKSYEQYF.

This chain links TRBV7-2 with TRBJ1-1, with a possible D match to TRBD1 (5 bases). The CDR3 has 16 residues. Germline V gene lookup returns CDR1 SGHTA and CDR2 FQGNSA. V lost 1 base, J lost 0 bases, and 12 bases lay in between. The CDR3 reads CASSLGWGAMNTEAFF. The CDR3 region has the DNA TGTGCCAGCAGCTTAGGATGGGGCGCCATGAACACTGAAGCTTTCTTT.

The V gene is TRBV19, the J gene TRBJ2-5, with a weak D call TRBD2 (6 bases). In germline, CDR1 is LNHDA, CDR2 SQIVND (reference sequence). Trimming pared 3 bases from V and 7 bases from J, leaving 24 bases between. The CDR3 contains 17 residues. The CDR3 sequence: CASSMVGWEASRVTQYF. DNA for the CDR3: TGTGCCAGTAGTATGGTTGGTTGGGAGGCCAGCCGTGTGACCCAGTACTTC. The variable domain in full, with the rest retrieved from reference TRBV19 and TRBJ2-5, is DGGITQSPKYLFRKEGQNVTLSCEQNLNHDAMYWYRQDPGQGLRLIYYSQIVNDFQKGDIAEGYSVSREKKESFPLTVTSAQKNPTAFYLCASSMVGWEASRVTQYFGPGTRLLVL.

The chain joins TRBV4-3 to TRBJ1-4, with a tentative D call TRBD1 (5 bases). The CDR3 runs to 13 residues. Germline V lookup: CDR1 LGHNA, CDR2 YSLEER. Trimming removed 1 base at V and 8 bases at J, with 8 bases between. The CDR3 DNA reads as TGCGCCAGCAGCCAAGTACAGGCCGAAAAACTGTTTTTT. This encodes CASSQVQAEKLFF.

Concerning this clone: Sequence at one end of the junction differs from germline and may be a read error. The V call is TRBV7-9, the J call TRBJ1-5; D remains ambiguous. The CDR3 extends over 12 amino acids. Germline V gene lookup returns CDR1 SEHNR and CDR2 FQNEAQ (reference sequence). The CDR3 region is CSSSLAREPQHF. The CDR3 region has the DNA TGTTCCAGCAGCTTAGCGAGGGAGCCCCAGCATTTT.

There are a few counts of this clone. The chain uses TRBV6-6 and TRBJ2-1; tentatively, D is TRBD1 (5 bases). The CDR3 sequence is 13 residues long. The V and J ends lost 7 bases and 4 bases respectively, with 11 bases between them. CDR1 is MNHNY and CDR2 is SVGAGI in the germline V gene (reference sequence). The CDR3 sequence: CASNLDTYNEQFF. In DNA form, the CDR3 reads TGTGCCAGCAACCTGGACACGTACAATGAGCAGTTCTTC.

This clone was observed a handful of times. The chain is built from TRBV6-1 and TRBJ1-1, with D perhaps TRBD1 (5 bases). In germline, CDR1 is MNHNS, CDR2 SASEGT. The V end lost 10 bases, the J end lost 1 base, and 13 bases lay between the germline ends. CDR3 length: 13 amino acids. CDR3 sequence: CATRGWRNTEAFF. CDR3 nucleotide sequence: TGTGCCACCCGGGGGTGGCGGAACACTGAAGCTTTCTTT.

There are a few counts of this clone. The chain is built from TRBV4-3 and TRBJ2-2; the match to TRBD2 covers 9 bases. Germline CDR1 is LGHNA and CDR2 is YSLEER. This CDR3 is built from 16 residues. V lost 1 base to trimming and J lost 5 bases; unmatched junction nucleotides: 5. Here the CDR3 DNA reads TGCGCCAGCAGCCAAGTAGCGGGAGAGTATACCGGGGAGCTGTTTTTT. Amino acid sequence: CASSQVAGEYTGELFF.

The chain has TRBV5-4 and TRBJ1-1, with no clear D. V was pared by 2 bases and J by 4 bases, with 15 bases between. The CDR3 is 15 amino acids. Germline CDR1 and CDR2: SGHNT and YYREEE (reference sequence). This CDR3 reads CASSFRGLAGTEAFF. The DNA of the CDR3 is TGTGCCAGCAGCTTCCGAGGACTCGCTGGCACTGAAGCTTTCTTT. The complete variable domain, with remaining parts taken from reference TRBV5-4 and TRBJ1-1, reads ETGVTQSPTHLIKTRGQQVTLRCSSQSGHNTVSWYQQALGQGPQFIFQYYREEENGRGNFPPRFSGLQFPNYSSELNVNALELDDSALYLCASSFRGLAGTEAFFGQGTRLTVV.

The chain is built from TRBV29-1 and TRBJ2-1; tentatively, D is TRBD1 (6 bases). Per the germline V gene, CDR1 is SQVTM and CDR2 is ANQGSEA. The V end lost 4 bases, the J end lost 6 bases, and 10 bases lay between the germline ends. This CDR3 is built from 12 residues. In nucleotides, the CDR3 is TGCAGCGTTGGACAGGCAGCCAATGAGCAGTTCTTC. As protein: CSVGQAANEQFF.

The CDR3 loop is CASSPETGLNGYTF. The CDR3 DNA reads as TGTGCCAGTAGTCCAGAGACAGGGTTAAATGGCTACACCTTC. The V call is TRBV19, the J call TRBJ1-2; 7 nucleotides line up with TRBD1. CDR1 is LNHDA, CDR2 SQIVND, per germline (reference sequence). This CDR3 has 14 amino acids. V lost 5 bases to trimming and J lost 6 bases; unmatched junction nucleotides: 9.

This clone was counted a single time. The rearrangement joins TRBV19 to TRBJ2-1, with D maybe TRBD2 (6 bases). Germline V CDR1 and CDR2: LNHDA, SQIVND (reference sequence). This CDR3 has 14 residues. The V end lost 6 bases, the J end lost 6 bases, and 15 bases lay between the germline ends. The CDR3 here is CASSRESGGNEQFF. CDR3 bases: TGTGCCAGTAGCCGGGAGTCCGGGGGCAATGAGCAGTTCTTC. Full variable domain (remainder filled in from reference TRBV19 and TRBJ2-1): DGGITQSPKYLFRKEGQNVTLSCEQNLNHDAMYWYRQDPGQGLRLIYYSQIVNDFQKGDIAEGYSVSREKKESFPLTVTSAQKNPTAFYLCASSRESGGNEQFFGPGTRLTVL.

A few counts support this clone. CDR3 nucleotide sequence: TGTGCCAGCAGCTTAGGCCTCCAACTAGCGGGAGAGGAGACCCAGTACTTC. Its protein is CASSLGLQLAGEETQYF. This chain joins TRBV13 and TRBJ2-5; 11 bases map to TRBD2. CDR3 size: 17 residues. V shed 0 bases and J 5 bases; nucleotides not matched to a gene: 8. Per the germline V gene, CDR1 is PRHDT and CDR2 is FYEKMQ (reference sequence).

This clone came up a few times. V gene TRBV29-1 combines with J gene TRBJ2-3; TRBD2 aligns across 8 bases. V lost 6 bases to trimming and J lost 4 bases; unmatched junction nucleotides: 9. Germline V CDR1 and CDR2: SQVTM, ANQGSEA. The CDR3 runs to 14 residues. CDR3: CSVEKSGSSDTQYF. The DNA for the CDR3 is TGCAGCGTCGAAAAAAGCGGGAGCTCAGATACGCAGTATTTT.

This chain links TRBV6-5 with TRBJ1-6; D gene ambiguous. The CDR3 covers 14 residues. Germline assignment: CDR1 MNHEY and CDR2 SVGAGI. With 2 bases removed from V and 8 bases from J, the gap between germline ends came to 10 bases. The CDR3 bases are TGTGCCAGCAGTTACCGCGTAGTTGATTCACCCCTCCACTTT. This translates into CASSYRVVDSPLHF.

J is TRBJ2-3 and V is TRBV5-1, with 7 bases fitting TRBD2. The CDR3 loop spans 13 amino acids. CDR1 SGHRS and CDR2 YFSETQ come from the germline V gene. With 7 bases clipped from V and 2 bases from J, the junction kept 4 bases outside the gene matches. CDR3 in DNA: TGCGCCAGCTCAAAGCGGGACACAGATACGCAGTATTTT. It yields the protein CASSKRDTDTQYF.

A few counts support this clone. This chain joins TRBV29-1 and TRBJ1-1; no firm D call. Germline CDR1 reads SQVTM; CDR2 reads ANQGSEA. V gave up 0 bases and J gave up 5 bases, with 16 bases separating them. This CDR3 contains 15 residues. The CDR3 is CSVEEVGTFGTEAFF. In DNA, the CDR3 is TGCAGCGTTGAAGAGGTTGGAACCTTCGGGACTGAAGCTTTCTTT.